One sample yielded the 24 T cell receptor beta chains listed below, sequenced in a study of cytomegalovirus exposure and HLA in healthy donors. The PCR was carried out with 60 Vbeta primers and 13 Jbeta primers. TCRdb's table, derived via immunoSEQ multiplex PCR, lists solely in-frame clones and lacks some. Of 180,000 or so clones listed, under 80% are singletons. The sequencing input was PBMCs. These receptors all come from a woman aged 25 to 39 in good health and CMV-seropositive.

The chain recombines TRBV15 with TRBJ2-2; TRBD2 aligns across 11 bases. Trimming cost V 3 bases and J 6 bases; bases outside gene matches: 9. The CDR3 contains 17 residues. Looked up from germline, CDR1 is LNHNV and CDR2 is YYDKDF (reference sequence). CDR3 region: CATSSSPGLAAAGELFF. In nucleotides, the CDR3 is TGTGCCACCAGCAGTTCTCCGGGACTAGCGGCGGCCGGGGAGCTGTTTTTT.

The V call is TRBV5-4, the J call TRBJ2-5; D perhaps matches TRBD2 (7 bases). The V and J ends lost 1 base and 5 bases respectively, with 12 bases between them. CDR1 and CDR2 (germline): SGHNT, YYREEE (reference sequence). This CDR3 contains 14 residues. Here the CDR3 reads CASSLWGGGETQYF. The CDR3 nucleotides are TGTGCCAGCAGCTTGTGGGGGGGCGGTGAGACCCAGTACTTC.

This chain links TRBV7-2 with TRBJ1-1; D perhaps matches TRBD1 (6 bases). Trimming cost V 3 bases and J 7 bases, with 9 bases left between them. The germline gives CDR1 SGHTA, CDR2 FQGNSA. This CDR3 contains 12 residues. The CDR3 loop is CASSFGQNEAFF. The CDR3 DNA is TGTGCCAGCAGCTTCGGACAGAATGAAGCTTTCTTT.

The chain couples TRBV4-3 to TRBJ2-1; D is possibly TRBD1 (6 bases). Germline CDR1 LGHNA, CDR2 YSLEER. The CDR3 contains 15 residues. The V and J ends lost 0 bases and 7 bases respectively, with 13 bases between them. The CDR3 DNA is TGCGCCAGCAGCCAAGATCTAGTTAGGGGGAATGAGCAGTTCTTC. It encodes CASSQDLVRGNEQFF.

V and J are TRBV30 and TRBJ2-1, with 7 bases aligning to TRBD2. Germline-derived CDR1 and CDR2 are GTSNPN and SVGIG (reference sequence). J gave up 0 bases and V 2 bases, and 10 bases lay outside the gene matches. The CDR3 has 17 amino acids. CDR3 amino acids: CAWSSGAGGVSYNEQFF. CDR3 nucleotide sequence: TGTGCCTGGAGTAGCGGGGCCGGAGGAGTCTCCTACAATGAGCAGTTCTTC.

Regarding this clone: Other DNA variants within this sample encode the same CDR3. The chain has TRBV13 and TRBJ2-5; 11 bases align to TRBD2. This CDR3 contains 17 residues. Per germline, CDR1 PRHDT and CDR2 FYEKMQ (reference sequence). V lost 2 bases to trimming and J lost 1 base; unmatched junction nucleotides: 6. The CDR3 is CASSLRLAGGRQETQYF. The CDR3 nucleotides read TGTGCCAGCAGCTTACGATTAGCGGGGGGGCGCCAAGAGACCCAGTACTTC.

The CDR3 DNA is TGTGCCAGCAGTTTCCCGGGACTCAGCACAGATACGCAGTATTTT. This sequence encodes CASSFPGLSTDTQYF. The chain carries TRBV27 and TRBJ2-3, with D tentatively TRBD2 (6 bases). V was cut by 3 bases and J by 0 bases, with 10 bases left in between. From germline, CDR1 is MNHEY and CDR2 SMNVEV (reference sequence). This CDR3 is built from 15 residues.

The rearrangement links TRBV4-1 to TRBJ1-5; D possibly corresponds to TRBD1 (5 bases). Trimming took 4 bases from V and 4 from J, leaving 11 bases between them. Germline loops: CDR1 MGHRA, CDR2 YSYEKL. This CDR3 has 14 residues. The CDR3 region is CASSPWRGNQPQHF. CDR3 bases: TGCGCCAGCAGCCCTTGGAGGGGTAATCAGCCCCAGCATTTT.

This clone was picked up one time. This chain links TRBV2 with TRBJ2-7; 8 positions agree with TRBD1. The junction had 10 bases not matched to a gene; V was cut back by 8 bases and J by 4 bases. This CDR3 contains 14 residues. From germline, CDR1 is SNHLY and CDR2 FYNNEI. CDR3 bases: TGTGCCAGCCTCAGGACAGGGTCCTCATACGAGCAGTACTTC. It encodes CASLRTGSSYEQYF.

V usage is TRBV18 and J usage is TRBJ1-3; no reliable D call. This CDR3 has 15 amino acids. Germline V gene lookup returns CDR1 KGHSH and CDR2 LQKENI. Trimming took off 1 base at V and 8 bases at J, with 15 bases between the two ends. CDR3 in DNA: TGTGCCAGCTCACCACTTTCGTCAGTCCGGGACACCATATATTTT. Protein sequence: CASSPLSSVRDTIYF.

V gene TRBV28 combines with J gene TRBJ2-2, with D maybe TRBD1 (6 bases). This CDR3 comprises 14 residues. Trimming cost V 9 bases and J 1 base, with 12 bases left between them. Per the germline V gene, CDR1 is MDHEN and CDR2 is SYDVKM. The chain's CDR3 is CASFSGQNTGELFF. The CDR3 DNA sequence: TGTGCCAGTTTCTCGGGACAGAACACCGGGGAGCTGTTTTTT. Full variable domain (outside the CDR3, taken from reference TRBV28 and TRBJ2-2): DVKVTQSSRYLVKRTGEKVFLECVQDMDHENMFWYRQDPGLGLRLIYFSYDVKMKEKGDIPEGYSVSREKKERFSLILESASTNQTSMYLCASFSGQNTGELFFGEGSRLTVL.

The chain uses TRBV28 and TRBJ1-5; TRBD1 might be the D (6 bases). The V end lost 6 bases, the J end lost 4 bases, and 10 bases lay between the germline ends. In germline, CDR1 is MDHEN, CDR2 SYDVKM. CDR3 length: 13 residues. Written as DNA, the CDR3 is TGTGCCAGCAGGACAGGACAAAATCAGCCCCAGCATTTT. As protein: CASRTGQNQPQHF.

In its sample, this clone was seen a few times. CDR3: CASSLASLSSYNEQFF. The CDR3 nucleotides read TGTGCCAGCAGCTTAGCGTCCCTGAGCTCCTACAATGAGCAGTTCTTC. The chain combines TRBV7-8 with TRBJ2-1; D is undetermined. In germline, CDR1 is SGHVS, CDR2 FQNEAQ. This CDR3 spans 16 amino acids. The V end was cut by 0 bases, the J end by 0 bases, with 9 bases between.

The table lists this clone with a few counts. V usage is TRBV6-1 and J usage is TRBJ1-1; D is possibly TRBD1 (5 bases). In germline, CDR1 is MNHNS, CDR2 SASEGT. The CDR3 loop spans 13 amino acids. The V end lost 6 bases, the J end lost 2 bases, and 10 bases lay between the germline ends. CDR3 bases: TGTGCCAGCAGAACCGGGACTAACACTGAAGCTTTCTTT. Translated, it gives CASRTGTNTEAFF.

The chain recombines TRBV18 with TRBJ1-2, with 10 bases fitting TRBD1. Germline loops: CDR1 KGHSH, CDR2 LQKENI. V lost 5 bases, J lost 8 bases, and 11 bases stayed unmatched. This CDR3 comprises 15 residues. The chain's CDR3 is CASSMTGGAEWGYTF. CDR3 in DNA: TGTGCCAGCTCAATGACAGGGGGCGCAGAATGGGGCTACACCTTC.

The chain links TRBV10-2 to TRBJ2-7; 9 positions match TRBD2. CDR3 size: 15 residues. Trimming removed 3 bases from V and 0 bases from J; junction bases left unmatched: 3. CDR1 is WSHSY, CDR2 SAAADI, per germline. CDR3 amino acids: CASSEVAGDSYEQYF. CDR3 nucleotide sequence: TGCGCCAGCAGTGAAGTAGCGGGGGACTCCTACGAGCAGTACTTC.

The V and J genes are TRBV2 and TRBJ2-7, with D tentatively TRBD1 (5 bases). The CDR3 spans 15 residues. The V gene lost 3 bases and the J gene lost 0 bases, with 12 bases spanning the gap. CDR1 and CDR2 from the germline V gene are SNHLY and FYNNEI. CDR3 DNA: TGTGCCAGCAGTGACTACAGGCCGAGCTCCTACGAGCAGTACTTC. Amino acid sequence: CASSDYRPSSYEQYF.

This clone turned up a few times. This chain joins TRBV7-9 and TRBJ2-7; 7 bases map to TRBD2. Germline assignment: CDR1 SEHNR and CDR2 FQNEAQ (reference sequence). The CDR3 length is 13 residues. Losses at the gene ends were 5 bases for V and 2 bases for J; bases not matched to a gene: 3. CDR3 residues: CASSVREAYEQYF. The CDR3, as DNA: TGTGCCAGCAGCGTCCGGGAGGCCTACGAGCAGTACTTC.

J is TRBJ2-7 and V is TRBV18; 12 bases fit TRBD2. The CDR3 extends over 18 amino acids. V lost 3 bases, J lost 2 bases, and 11 bases stayed unmatched. Looked up from germline, CDR1 is KGHSH and CDR2 is LQKENI. CDR3 loop: CASSPNSGTSGLTYEQYF. The DNA for the CDR3 is TGTGCCAGCTCACCGAATTCCGGGACTAGCGGGCTAACCTACGAGCAGTACTTC. Together with reference TRBV18 and TRBJ2-7, the CDR3 gives the full variable domain: NAGVMQNPRHLVRRRGQEARLRCSPMKGHSHVYWYRQLPEEGLKFMVYLQKENIIDESGMPKERFSAEFPKEGPSILRIQQVVRGDSAAYFCASSPNSGTSGLTYEQYFGPGTRLTVT.

V gene TRBV2 combines with J gene TRBJ2-3; 7 bases are shared with TRBD1. V lost 7 bases, J lost 1 base, and 5 bases stayed unmatched. The CDR3 is 14 residues long. Germline V lookup: CDR1 SNHLY, CDR2 FYNNEI. CDR3 in amino acids: CASTTGTGTDTQYF. CDR3 nucleotides: TGTGCCAGCACCACCGGGACAGGCACAGATACGCAGTATTTT. The entire variable domain, with the rest obtained from reference TRBV2 and TRBJ2-3, is as follows: EPEVTQTPSHQVTQMGQEVILRCVPISNHLYFYWYRQILGQKVEFLVSFYNNEISEKSEIFDDQFSVERPDGSNFTLKIRSTKLEDSAMYFCASTTGTGTDTQYFGPGTRLTVL.

On this clone: Germline and junction disagree at one end, which may indicate a read error. Other DNA sequences in the same sample also yield this CDR3. The chain is built from TRBV5-1 and TRBJ1-2, with D possibly being TRBD1 (5 bases). The CDR3 runs to 15 residues. Germline CDR1 SGHRS, CDR2 YFSETQ. In nucleotides, the CDR3 is TGTGCCAGCAGCTTGGCCGGAACGGGGGACTATGGCTACACCTTC. Translation: CASSLAGTGDYGYTF.

V gene TRBV29-1 combines with J gene TRBJ2-4; tentatively, D is TRBD1 (6 bases). The V gene's germline CDR1 is SQVTM and CDR2 ANQGSEA. V lost 4 bases and J lost 8, with 12 bases in between. This CDR3 is 12 amino acids long. This CDR3 reads CSVGRGMDIQYF. In DNA form, the CDR3 reads TGCAGCGTTGGCAGGGGTATGGACATTCAGTACTTC.

V usage is TRBV5-1 and J usage is TRBJ2-3, with 8 nucleotides matching TRBD2. The CDR3 is 14 residues long. Germline V gene data show CDR1 as SGHRS and CDR2 as YFSETQ. V lost 9 bases, J lost 11 bases, and 17 bases stayed unmatched. The CDR3 DNA reads as TGCGCCACCTCAGGGGCGGGGGGCCAGGTGGTGCAGTATTTT. Protein sequence: CATSGAGGQVVQYF. The full variable domain, in which reference TRBV5-1 and TRBJ2-3 provide the parts outside the CDR3, is KAGVTQTPRYLIKTRGQQVTLSCSPISGHRSVSWYQQTPGQGLQFLFEYFSETQRNKGNFPGRFSGRQFSNSRSEMNVSTLELGDSALYLCATSGAGGQVVQYFGPGTRLTVL.

The rearrangement uses TRBV29-1 and TRBJ2-7; TRBD2 aligns across 12 bases. CDR3 length: 15 residues. Trimming removed 7 bases from V and 0 bases from J; junction bases left unmatched: 7. The germline gives CDR1 SQVTM, CDR2 ANQGSEA. CDR3 sequence reads: CSALAGGSYSYEQYF. The CDR3 DNA sequence: TGCAGCGCACTAGCGGGGGGCTCCTACTCCTACGAGCAGTACTTC.